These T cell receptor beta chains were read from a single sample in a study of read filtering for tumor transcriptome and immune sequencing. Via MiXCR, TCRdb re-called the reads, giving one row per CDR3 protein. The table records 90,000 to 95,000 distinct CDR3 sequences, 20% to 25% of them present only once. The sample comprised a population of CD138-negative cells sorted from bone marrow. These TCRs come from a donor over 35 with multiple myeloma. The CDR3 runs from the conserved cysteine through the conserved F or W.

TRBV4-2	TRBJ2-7	CASSQDSYEQHF
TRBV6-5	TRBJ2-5	CASSPGLFQETQYF
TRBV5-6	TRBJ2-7	CASSPSPGDYEQYF
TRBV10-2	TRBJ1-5	CASSEQGNQPQHF
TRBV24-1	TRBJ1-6	CATSFGINSPLHF
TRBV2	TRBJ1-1	CASSVGLDTEAFF
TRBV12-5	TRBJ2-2	CASGLSRDFTGELFF
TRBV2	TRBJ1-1	CASGVEPNTEAFF
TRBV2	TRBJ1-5	CASNLGEAQPQHF
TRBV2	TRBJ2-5	CASSEAASGGAETQYF
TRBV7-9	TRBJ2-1	CASLTPGNEQFF
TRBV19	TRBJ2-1	CASSPLGGGLYNEQFF
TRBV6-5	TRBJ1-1	CASKGVGLGGTEAFF
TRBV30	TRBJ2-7	CAWSVGGYPEQYF
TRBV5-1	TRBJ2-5	CASSLNGGGAQETQYF
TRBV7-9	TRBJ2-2	CASSFPLGGTGELFF
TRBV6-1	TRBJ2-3	CASSSPGSSTDTQYF
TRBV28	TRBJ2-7	CASSSGSGGGNEQYF
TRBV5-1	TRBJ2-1	CASSLVSGLAGEEQFF
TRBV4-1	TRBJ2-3	CASSQGSGGSTDTQYF
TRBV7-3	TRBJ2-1	CASSRDGSSYNEQFF
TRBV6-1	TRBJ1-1	CASSPDYRLTEAFF
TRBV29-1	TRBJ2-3	CSVGRLAGSLRGDTQYF
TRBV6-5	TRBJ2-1	CASRGTGTGPSNEQFF
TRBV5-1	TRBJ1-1	CASSRQVNSEAFF
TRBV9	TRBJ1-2	CASSPRSPTLYGYTF
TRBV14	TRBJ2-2	CASSDRPGKPNTGELFF
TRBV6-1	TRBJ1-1	CAGGPGQTTLRAFF
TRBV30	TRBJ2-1	CAWRRSSYNEQFF
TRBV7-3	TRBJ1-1	CASSKQVNTEAFF
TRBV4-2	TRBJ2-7	CASSQKQGAGEQYF
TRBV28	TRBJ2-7	CASSFRGTYEQYF
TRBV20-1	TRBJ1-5	CSARETGSNQPQHF
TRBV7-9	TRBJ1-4	CASSFTGGREKLFF
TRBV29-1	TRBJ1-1	CSVQTPGWTEAFF
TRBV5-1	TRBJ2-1	CASSFLAGVNEQFF
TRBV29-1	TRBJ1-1	CSVERGGEAFF
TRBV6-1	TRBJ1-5	CASSEDRSYQPQHF